Presented here are 19 T cell receptor beta chains from one specimen sequenced in a study of regulatory T cells in long-lasting Graves disease (dated by TCRdb to the early 2020s). Preparation of the library involved multiplex PCR. The reads were generated on an Illumina HiSeq 4000. TCR beta libraries were built with iRepertoire HTBI primers and Arm-PCR amplification of CDR3 regions. In-frame beta chains were kept once TCRdb had trimmed the public reads at Q25 with fastp and called clones with MiXCR. When rows share a CDR3 protein, they turn into one entry using the most common DNA and genes. In all, the sample holds 300,000 to 350,000 distinct CDR3 sequences, and about 20% of those were seen once. The ten largest clonotypes hold just under 30% of the sample. The sample's time point, from its label and the paper: persistent/refractory GD, antithyroid drugs over 5 years with positive TRAb. For both TCR sequencing and RNA sequencing, RNA was extracted from PBMCs in TRIzol.

The material was peripheral blood mononuclear cells (PBMCs), obtained when the disease was refractory, from a patient treated with antithyroid drugs. Receptors originate from a female donor with Graves disease.

A remark on this clonotype: A much larger clone differs by one base, so this may be a read error. This CDR3 is missing its conserved last phenylalanine or tryptophan, likely due to a read error. V gene TRBV12-3 or TRBV12-4 combines with J gene TRBJ2-7; D not resolved. There are 13 residues in the CDR3. Trimming removed 6 bases at V and 2 bases at J, with 11 bases between. The CDR3 bases are TGTGCCAGCAGCAGGCCCGAGGCCTACGAGCAGTACTAC. Its translation is CASSRPEAYEQYY.

There are a few counts of this clonotype. J is TRBJ2-7 and V is TRBV18; the D is unclear. The CDR3 is 14 amino acids. Germline V gives CDR1 KGHSH, CDR2 LQKENI. Trimming removed 1 base at V and 5 bases at J, with 12 bases between. CDR3 nucleotides: TGTGCCAGCTCACCACGGGCCTCAAGCGACGAGCAGTACTTC. Amino acid sequence: CASSPRASSDEQYF.

At least ten counts were recorded for this clonotype. This chain connects TRBV11-2 to TRBJ2-5; 7 bases line up with TRBD1. CDR1 and CDR2 (germline): SGHAT, FQNNGV. This CDR3 spans 14 amino acids. V dropped 5 bases and J dropped 4; count of bases not matched to a gene: 7. The CDR3 DNA sequence: TGTGCCAGCAGCCGAGGGGGCAGTGGAGAGACCCAGTACTTC. It is translated as CASSRGGSGETQYF.

V usage is TRBV7-9 and J usage is TRBJ1-5; a possible D gene is TRBD1 (5 bases). Germline CDR1 is SEHNR and CDR2 is FQNEAQ (reference sequence). The CDR3 runs 20 residues. Trimming pared 2 bases from V and 5 bases from J, leaving 28 bases between. The CDR3 here is CASSLNNRGPELAKDQPQHF. The CDR3 DNA is TGTGCCAGCAGCTTAAACAACCGGGGCCCGGAGCTGGCGAAGGATCAGCCCCAGCATTTT.

As concerns this clonotype: A read error may account for a junction end that differs from germline. This rearrangement joins TRBV28 to TRBJ1-5; 8 positions agree with TRBD1. Germline V gene data show CDR1 as MDHEN and CDR2 as SYDVKM. The CDR3 spans 15 residues. CDR3 DNA: TGTGCCAGCAACCCACATGGACAGGGTAATCAGCCCCAGCGTTTT. Amino acid sequence: CASNPHGQGNQPQRF.

This chain uses TRBV5-1 with TRBJ2-2; 9 bases line up with TRBD2. The CDR3 totals 14 residues. V shed 9 bases, J shed 6 bases, and the junction held 9 bases outside the gene matches. The germline V gene has CDR1 SGHRS and CDR2 YFSETQ. The CDR3 DNA is TGCGCCACTTATAGCGGGAGCTTACCCGGGGAGCTGTTTTTT. Its protein product is CATYSGSLPGELFF.

This clonotype was seen many times. One end of the junction varies from germline; a read error may be responsible. This chain uses TRBV12-3 or TRBV12-4 with TRBJ1-2; tentatively, D is TRBD1 (6 bases). The CDR3 sequence is 13 residues long. The DNA of the CDR3 is TGTGCCACCAGTTTATGGGGGGCGCAGGGCTACACCTTC. Residues: CATSLWGAQGYTF.

This clonotype has ten or more counts. The chain is built from TRBV15 and TRBJ1-4, with D tentatively TRBD1 (5 bases). The CDR3 has 14 amino acids. Germline V gene sequence: CDR1 LNHNV, CDR2 YYDKDF (reference sequence). V was clipped by 0 bases and J by 6 bases, with 8 bases between them. The CDR3 bases are TGTGCCACCAGCAGAGACAGGGTCTATGAAAAACTGTTTTTT. Translating it yields CATSRDRVYEKLFF.

The chain has TRBV4-1 and TRBJ1-5; D unclear. This CDR3 is 15 amino acids long. The germline CDR1 and CDR2 sequences are MGHRA and YSYEKL. Trimming stripped 1 base from V and 3 bases from J, with 10 bases between. Written as DNA, the CDR3 is TGCGCCAGCAGCCAAGTCCACGGTTTCAATCAGCCCCAGCATTTT. It encodes CASSQVHGFNQPQHF.

This clonotype was picked up many times. The DNA for the CDR3 is TGTGCCAGCATCTGGCAGTATAATTCACCCCTCCACTTT. Translation: CASIWQYNSPLHF. The gene calls are TRBV6-1 and TRBJ1-6; D is ambiguous. The V gene lost 7 bases and the J gene lost 4 bases, with 8 bases spanning the gap. The V gene's germline CDR1 is MNHNS and CDR2 SASEGT. The CDR3 is 13 residues long.

The rearrangement uses TRBV9 and TRBJ2-1; 9 bases map to TRBD1. Trimming at V came to 4 bases and at J to 9 bases, leaving 11 bases not matched to a gene. This CDR3 is 15 amino acids long. Germline V gene lookup returns CDR1 SGDLS and CDR2 YYNGEE. The CDR3: CASSPQNRGRIEQFF. The CDR3 DNA sequence: TGTGCCAGCAGCCCTCAAAACAGGGGGCGTATTGAGCAGTTCTTC. Drawing the rest from reference TRBV9 and TRBJ2-1, the complete variable domain is DSGVTQTPKHLITATGQRVTLRCSPRSGDLSVYWYQQSLDQGLQFLIQYYNGEERAKGNILERFSAQQFPDLHSELNLSSLELGDSALYFCASSPQNRGRIEQFFGPGTRLTVL.

With respect to this clonotype: Given a much more abundant clone one base away, this may be a read error. The rearrangement links TRBV2 to TRBJ1-5; D gene ambiguous. The CDR3 consists of 13 residues. Germline CDR1 is SNHLY and CDR2 is FYNNEI. The DNA for the CDR3 is TGTGCCAGCAGTGAAGCTACAAGTCAGCCCCAGCGTTTT. Translated: CASSEATSQPQRF.

This clonotype was picked up a small number of times. The V call is TRBV4-1, the J call TRBJ1-2; maybe TRBD1 (5 bases). The V and J ends lost 1 base and 4 bases respectively, with 7 bases between them. This CDR3 is built from 13 residues. Germline V gene lookup returns CDR1 MGHRA and CDR2 YSYEKL. CDR3 amino acids: CASSQGGTYGYTF. The CDR3 region has the DNA TGCGCCAGCAGCCAAGGAGGGACCTATGGCTACACCTTC.

This clonotype was counted at least ten times. V is TRBV6-1 and J is TRBJ2-7; D is undetermined. Trimming removed 7 bases at V and 2 bases at J, with 9 bases between. Germline V gene sequence: CDR1 MNHNS, CDR2 SASEGT. The CDR3 is 12 residues long. CDR3 DNA: TGTGCCAGCAACTTCGACCCCTACGAGCAGTACTTC. This codes for CASNFDPYEQYF.

This clonotype was counted ten times or more. The CDR3 region has the DNA TGCGCCAGCAGCATGGGACAGAGCGTCACTGAAGCTTTCTTT. It specifies CASSMGQSVTEAFF. V gene TRBV5-1 combines with J gene TRBJ1-1; 7 bases agree with TRBD1. V trimming: 4 bases; J trimming: 4 bases; junction bases outside the gene matches: 7. This CDR3 has 14 amino acids. Germline values: CDR1 SGHRS, CDR2 YFSETQ.

This clonotype has a count of ten or more. This chain joins TRBV7-3 and TRBJ2-2, with a tentative D call TRBD2 (6 bases). The germline V gene has CDR1 SGHTA and CDR2 FQGTGA. Trimming left V 6 bases short and J 4 bases short, with 21 bases between. The CDR3 has 17 amino acids. The CDR3 DNA reads TGTGCCAGCAGTATCACGTCGCCGGGACTGACCACCGGGGAGCTGTTTTTT. This sequence encodes CASSITSPGLTTGELFF.

In this sample, this clonotype turned up many times. The V call is TRBV11-2, the J call TRBJ1-3, with unresolved D. The CDR3 consists of 15 residues. Germline loops: CDR1 SGHAT, CDR2 FQNNGV. Trimming shortened V by 0 bases and J by 0 bases, and 6 bases separated the two germline ends. CDR3 sequence (DNA): TGTGCCAGCAGCTTAGACGGTCGCTCTGGAAACACCATATATTTT. This encodes CASSLDGRSGNTIYF.

This clonotype was seen ten or more times. The V gene is TRBV20-1, the J gene TRBJ1-5; perhaps TRBD1 as D (6 bases). The CDR3 is 17 residues long. V dropped 0 bases and J dropped 0 bases, with 15 bases sitting between them. Germline V gives CDR1 DFQATT, CDR2 SNEGSKA (reference sequence). CDR3 region: CSARDFRGGHSNQPQHF. The CDR3 DNA follows: TGCAGTGCTAGAGATTTCAGGGGCGGTCATAGCAATCAGCCCCAGCATTTT.

This clonotype has just a few counts. The V call is TRBV4-1, the J call TRBJ1-5, with D possibly matching TRBD1 (6 bases). V was clipped by 4 bases and J by 2 bases, with 18 bases between them. CDR3 length equals 17 residues. Germline loops: CDR1 MGHRA, CDR2 YSYEKL. Here the CDR3 DNA reads TGCGCCAGCAGCCCCCCGGGGGGCGGCAGGGGCAATCAGCCCCAGCATTTT. It translates to CASSPPGGGRGNQPQHF.